Listed below are T cell receptor beta chains from one sample, sequenced in a study of blood T cell repertoires in COVID-19. The method was immunoSEQ multiplex PCR; TCRdb's version includes in-frame clones alone and lacks a portion of them. In the table there are about 77,000 clones, about 80% of which are singletons. The specimen sequenced was peripheral blood. These receptors originate from a woman in her 70s with acute or convalescent COVID-19. Each CDR3 is given with its conserved first and last residue. Each record gives: V gene, J gene, clone size, D gene, CDR3 DNA, CDR3 protein. A D gene is named only where the DNA matches it firmly. Size tells how often a clone was seen (once, few, many) or the class of an expanded clone, and some rows leave it out.

TRBV7-9	TRBJ2-1	-	-	TGTGCCAGCAGCTTAGTCGGGAGCTCCTACAATGAGCAGTTCTTC	CASSLVGSSYNEQFF
TRBV19	TRBJ1-3	once	-	TGTGCCAGTAGTATTTTTCGGCAGGGGATAGATGCTGGAAACACCATATATTTT	CASSIFRQGIDAGNTIYF
TRBV2	TRBJ1-5	once	-	TGTGCCAGCAGGTCGCCGGGGGGAAGCAGTCAGCCCCAGCATTTT	CASRSPGGSSQPQHF
TRBV3-1/TRBV3-2	TRBJ2-1	once	-	TGTGCCAGCAGCCCGACTAGTAACAATGAGCAGTTCTTC	CASSPTSNNEQFF
TRBV2	TRBJ1-4	-	-	TGTGCCAGCAGTGAAGTAAACAGGTTTAATGAAAAACTGTTTTTT	CASSEVNRFNEKLFF
TRBV3-1/TRBV3-2	TRBJ1-2	-	TRBD1	TGTGCCAGCAGCCCCGCGGACAGGCCATATGGCTACACCTTC	CASSPADRPYGYTF
TRBV29-1	TRBJ1-1	few	TRBD1	TGCAGCGTAACCACAGGGGGCGGAACTGAAGCTTTCTTT	CSVTTGGGTEAFF
TRBV2	TRBJ1-4	-	-	TGTGCCAGCAGTGACCTGACCCTAGGGAGGACTAATGAAAAACTGTTTTTT	CASSDLTLGRTNEKLFF
TRBV5-1	TRBJ2-1	-	TRBD2	TGCGCCAGCAGCTTGGCCAAGGCTAGCGGGGGTGGCTCCTACAATGAGCAGTTCTTC	CASSLAKASGGGSYNEQFF
TRBV5-1	TRBJ2-3	-	TRBD2	TGCGCCAGCAGCTTGGGGCTAGCGGGAGACACAGATACGCAGTATTTT	CASSLGLAGDTDTQYF
TRBV29-1	TRBJ1-2	-	-	TGCAGCGTTGCCAGGGGTAGGGGTGGCTACACCTTC	CSVARGRGGYTF
TRBV30	TRBJ2-2	-	TRBD1	TGTGCCTGGCCTTCGGACAGGGTGAACACCGGGGAGCTGTTTTTT	CAWPSDRVNTGELFF
TRBV5-6	TRBJ2-6	-	-	TGTGCCAGCAGCCCCTCGGGGGCTGGGGCCAACGTCCTGACTTTC	CASSPSGAGANVLTF
TRBV5-1	TRBJ2-7	-	TRBD1	TGCGCCAGCAGCGTAACCGGGACAGGGTGGTCCTACGAGCAGTACTTC	CASSVTGTGWSYEQYF
TRBV2	TRBJ2-7	-	TRBD1	TGTGCCAGCACAAGAAACCGGGACAGGGACCACGAGCAGTACTTC	CASTRNRDRDHEQYF
TRBV12-3/TRBV12-4	TRBJ1-2	-	TRBD1	TGTGCCAGCAGGACAGGGCGTAACTATGGCTACACCTTC	CASRTGRNYGYTF
TRBV5-4	TRBJ1-6	-	TRBD1	TGTGCCAGCAGTAGACAGGGTTGGGGGTCCTATAATTCACCCCTCCACTTT	CASSRQGWGSYNSPLHF
TRBV9	TRBJ2-1	-	TRBD1	TGTGCCAGCAGCGTAGACGACAGGGGTCCCTACAATGAGCAGTTCTTC	CASSVDDRGPYNEQFF
TRBV27	TRBJ1-1	-	-	TGTGCCAGCAGAGACATGGCCCTCAACCCTGAAGCTTTCTTT	CASRDMALNPEAFF
TRBV4-1	TRBJ2-7	-	TRBD1	TGCGCCAGCAGCCAACAACCGGGACAGGGTCTTTACGAGCAGTACTTC	CASSQQPGQGLYEQYF
TRBV24-1	TRBJ2-2	-	TRBD2	TGTGCCACCAGTGGGACTAGCGGGGGGGCTATCGGGGAGCTGTTTTTT	CATSGTSGGAIGELFF
TRBV2	TRBJ1-3	-	TRBD1	TGTGCCAGCAGGGGGACAGGAACTGGAAACACCATATATTTT	CASRGTGTGNTIYF
TRBV7-2	TRBJ2-2	-	-	TGTGCCAGCAGCTTAAGACCTGCTAGGTCCGGGGAGCTGTTTTTT	CASSLRPARSGELFF
TRBV4-1	TRBJ2-1	-	TRBD2	TGCGCCAGCAGCCCCCTAGCGGGGGGCAATGAGCAGTTCTTC	CASSPLAGGNEQFF
TRBV12-3/TRBV12-4	TRBJ1-6	-	-	TGTGCCAGCAGCCAGGGGCTTAATTCACCCCTCCACTTT	CASSQGLNSPLHF
TRBV27	TRBJ2-1	-	-	TGTGCCAGCAGTTATCTCGCGACTGGCCTGAGGGATGAGCAGTTCTTC	CASSYLATGLRDEQFF
TRBV5-5	TRBJ2-7	few	TRBD1	TGTGCCAGCAGCCAACAGGGGGCTTACGAGCAGTACTTC	CASSQQGAYEQYF
TRBV2	TRBJ2-5	-	-	TGTGCCGCCCGAGGGGGGGCAGTTGGTAAAGAGACCCAGTACTTC	CAARGGAVGKETQYF